A selection of T cell receptor beta chains follows, all from one sample in a study of CD8 T cells in Susac syndrome. One entry per CDR3 protein results from TCRdb running MiXCR on the immunoSEQ multiplex PCR reads. Among around 130,000 distinct CDR3 sequences listed, 96% were seen once. Input material: CD4+ T cells from PBMCs. The origin of the receptors is a human donor with Susac syndrome. CDR3s include the opening cysteine and the closing phenylalanine or tryptophan. A D gene is named only where the DNA matches it firmly. Not all rows give a size; the values are once, few, many and, for expanded clones, a class.

clone size | J gene | V gene | D gene | CDR3 protein | CDR3 DNA
- | TRBJ1-5 | TRBV12-3/TRBV12-4 | - | CASSLSGQSNQPQHF | TGTGCCAGCAGTTTGAGCGGACAGAGCAATCAGCCCCAGCATTTT
- | TRBJ2-1 | TRBV20-1 | - | CSARDPVGYNEQFF | TGCAGTGCTAGAGATCCTGTCGGCTACAATGAGCAGTTCTTC
- | TRBJ1-4 | TRBV19 | - | CASSTRGYGEKLFF | TGTGCCAGTAGTACCCGAGGCTATGGTGAAAAACTGTTTTTT
- | TRBJ2-3 | TRBV29-1 | TRBD2 | CSVEGGRRPNTDTQYF | TGCAGCGTTGAGGGCGGGAGGCGCCCTAACACAGATACGCAGTATTTT
- | TRBJ2-5 | TRBV2 | TRBD2 | CASQRVAGGTQYF | TGTGCCAGCCAACGGGTAGCGGGAGGGACCCAGTACTTC
- | TRBJ2-7 | TRBV5-1 | - | CASSYWDTDSGEQYF | TGCGCCAGCAGCTACTGGGACACTGACTCGGGCGAGCAGTACTTC
- | TRBJ2-2 | TRBV19 | TRBD2 | CASRPPRGGSRAGELFF | TGTGCCAGTAGGCCCCCCCGGGGCGGGAGTCGCGCCGGGGAGCTGTTTTTT
once | TRBJ2-3 | TRBV5-1 | - | CASSLDGSGNTQYF | TGCGCCAGCAGCTTGGATGGGAGCGGAAATACGCAGTATTTT
- | TRBJ2-1 | TRBV13 | TRBD2 | CASSLETSGSDEQFF | TGTGCCAGCAGCTTAGAGACTAGCGGGAGCGATGAGCAGTTCTTC
- | TRBJ1-2 | TRBV12-3/TRBV12-4 | - | CASSLRRDGYGYTF | TGTGCCAGCAGTTTAAGGCGGGACGGCTATGGCTACACCTTC
once | TRBJ1-5 | TRBV30 | - | CAWSVTDRQGHLYSNQPQHF | TGTGCCTGGAGTGTTACTGACCGCCAGGGCCATCTTTATAGCAATCAGCCCCAGCATTTT
- | TRBJ1-2 | TRBV20-1 | TRBD1 | CSAITGGWGYTF | TGCAGTGCCATTACAGGGGGTTGGGGCTACACCTTC
- | TRBJ1-1 | TRBV20-1 | - | CSARGTANTEAFF | TGCAGTGCTAGAGGGACGGCGAACACTGAAGCTTTCTTT
once | TRBJ2-1 | TRBV11-2 | - | CASTPTIRSTQQFF | TGTGCCAGCACCCCGACGATACGGAGCACCCAGCAGTTCTTC